The entry below describes one T cell receptor (beta chain). The antigen is unknown. This entry comes from a study of graft-versus-host responses after intestinal transplantation. CDR3 length: 15 residues. Germline CDR1 and CDR2: MNHNS and SASEGT. The V end was cut by 2 bases, the J end by 1 base, with 9 bases between. Only in-frame clones appear in the TCRdb table, and some are missing; sequencing was by immunoSEQ multiplex PCR. This table has 84,000 or so clones, roughly 91% appearing once. The chain combines TRBV6-1 with TRBJ1-5; D not certain. The sequence was obtained from a human donor who was the organ donor for an intestinal transplant. Specimen: unstimulated CD8+ T cells sorted from spleen or lymph node cells, collected before transplant. CDR3 DNA: TGTGCCAGCAGTGAACCCAGGAGCAGCAATCAGCCCCAGCATTTT. It codes for CASSEPRSSNQPQHF.